The 30 T cell receptor beta chains given below trace back to one sample, sequenced in a study of vaccination effects on CD4 cells after COVID-19. Profiling relied on immunoSEQ multiplex PCR, and the TCRdb table lists in-frame clones only, not all of them. The table has more than 60,000 clones, around 70% seen once. Their target antigens are unknown. Isolation of CD4+ T cells took place after nine to ten days of culture. Two doses of BNT162b2 or mRNA-1273 vaccine were administered to participants. Material: CD4+ T cells from PBMCs cultured without peptide, obtained after COVID-19 vaccination. These receptors were obtained from a human donor who received a COVID-19 vaccine.

The V call is TRBV7-8, the J call TRBJ1-1, with TRBD1 matching over 7 bases. The germline V gene has CDR1 SGHVS and CDR2 FQNEAQ. CDR3 size: 17 residues. Trimming at V came to 1 base and at J to 0 bases, leaving 8 bases not matched to a gene. The CDR3 spells CASSLVAGGSMNTEAFF. The DNA for the CDR3 is TGTGCCAGCAGCTTAGTAGCAGGGGGTTCCATGAACACTGAAGCTTTCTTT.

The genes are TRBV6-5 and TRBJ1-5; unclear D gene. The CDR3 contains 16 residues. Germline CDR1 MNHEY, CDR2 SVGAGI. The V gene lost 0 bases and the J gene lost 7 bases, with 16 bases spanning the gap. The CDR3 protein is CASSYSGPAGPQPQHF. DNA of the CDR3: TGTGCCAGCAGTTACTCTGGCCCAGCGGGCCCCCAGCCCCAGCATTTT.

V and J are TRBV3-1 (or the pseudogene TRBV3-2) and TRBJ2-5, with 8 bases matching TRBD1. V gave up 2 bases and J gave up 5 bases; unmatched junction bases: 13. CDR1 and CDR2 (germline): LGHDT, YNNKEL (reference sequence). This CDR3 is 17 amino acids long. CDR3 nucleotides: TGTGCCAGCAGCCAAATAACAGGGGGAATAAGGGGGGAGACCCAGTACTTC. Amino acids: CASSQITGGIRGETQYF.

The CDR3 region is CASSQNRDNEQFF. DNA for the CDR3: TGTGCCAGCAGCCAGAACAGGGACAATGAGCAGTTCTTC. The chain uses TRBV7-2 and TRBJ2-1; tentatively, D is TRBD1 (6 bases). CDR1 and CDR2 from the germline V gene are SGHTA and FQGNSA. Trimming removed 5 bases at V and 5 bases at J, with 10 bases between. The length of the CDR3 is 13 residues.

The chain has TRBV9 and TRBJ2-1; D gene ambiguous. The V end lost 2 bases, the J end lost 8 bases, and 14 bases lay between the germline ends. The germline V gene has CDR1 SGDLS and CDR2 YYNGEE. There are 14 residues in the CDR3. The CDR3 bases are TGTGCCAGCAGCGTGACCGCTCTTCCCGATGAGCAGTTCTTC. Protein: CASSVTALPDEQFF.

The gene calls are TRBV16 and TRBJ2-5; TRBD1 aligns across 7 bases. V shed 3 bases, J shed 1 base, and the junction held 5 bases outside the gene matches. Germline V gene sequence: CDR1 KGHSY, CDR2 FQNENV. This CDR3 has 15 amino acids. The CDR3 is CASSQGTASQETQYF. In nucleotides, the CDR3 is TGTGCCAGCAGCCAGGGGACAGCCTCCCAAGAGACCCAGTACTTC.

The chain employs TRBV14 and TRBJ1-2; D gene ambiguous. Per the germline V gene, CDR1 is SGHDN and CDR2 is FVKESK. The V end was cut by 1 base, the J end by 2 bases, with 8 bases between. CDR3 length: 14 amino acids. The CDR3 nucleotides read TGTGCCAGCAGCCAAGTGTCACAGAACTATGGCTACACCTTC. It codes for CASSQVSQNYGYTF. The full variable domain, with the rest looked up from reference TRBV14 and TRBJ1-2, is EAGVTQFPSHSVIEKGQTVTLRCDPISGHDNLYWYRRVMGKEIKFLLHFVKESKQDESGMPNNRFLAERTGGTYSTLKVQPAELEDSGVYFCASSQVSQNYGYTFGSGTRLTVV.

CDR3 residues: CASSSPGQGSYGYTF. The CDR3 coding sequence is TGTGCCAGCAGTTCACCGGGGCAGGGTAGCTATGGCTACACCTTC. The chain carries TRBV6-5 and TRBJ1-2, with D perhaps matching TRBD1 (5 bases). This CDR3 comprises 15 residues. Germline CDR1 and CDR2: MNHEY and SVGAGI. Trimming removed 4 bases from V and 4 bases from J, with 16 bases in between.

The gene calls are TRBV20-1 and TRBJ1-5; D may be TRBD1 (5 bases). Trimming left V 3 bases short and J 2 bases short, with 8 bases between. The CDR3 runs 13 residues. Per the germline V gene, CDR1 is DFQATT and CDR2 is SNEGSKA (reference sequence). In DNA, the CDR3 is TGCAGTGCTAGTTGGGGGGGCAATCAGCCCCAGCATTTT. It specifies CSASWGGNQPQHF.

The gene calls are TRBV5-4 and TRBJ2-3, with 11 bases fitting TRBD2. The CDR3 runs to 18 residues. Germline V gene lookup returns CDR1 SGHNT and CDR2 YYREEE (reference sequence). The junction had 9 bases not matched to a gene; V was cut back by 3 bases and J by 0 bases. DNA for the CDR3: TGTGCCAGCAGCTCCCTAGCGGGGGGAAGTTCTAGCACAGATACGCAGTATTTT. Protein: CASSSLAGGSSSTDTQYF.

The genes are TRBV7-2 and TRBJ1-4; possible D gene TRBD1, 5 bases. V was shortened by 1 base and J by 4 bases, with 10 bases between the two germline ends. Germline CDR1 SGHTA, CDR2 FQGNSA. The CDR3 runs 15 residues. For the CDR3, the DNA is TGTGCCAGCAGCTTAGTATGGGGCGTTAATGAAAAACTGTTTTTT. This translates into CASSLVWGVNEKLFF.

The chain carries TRBV29-1 and TRBJ1-2; a weak D match, TRBD1 (5 bases). There are 12 residues in the CDR3. CDR1 and CDR2 from the germline V gene are SQVTM and ANQGSEA. V was cut by 4 bases and J by 6 bases, with 12 bases left in between. DNA of the CDR3: TGCAGCGTTGGAGAGGGACCGAATGGCTACACCTTC. Its protein product is CSVGEGPNGYTF.

This sequence joins TRBV7-7 and TRBJ2-2, with D possibly being TRBD2 (5 bases). Germline values: CDR1 SSHAT, CDR2 FNYEAQ (reference sequence). The CDR3 extends over 13 amino acids. With 4 bases removed from V and 5 bases from J, the gap between germline ends came to 8 bases. The CDR3 here is CASSSSRTGELFF. Here the CDR3 DNA reads TGTGCCAGCAGCTCTAGCAGAACCGGGGAGCTGTTTTTT.

To note about this clone: Mismatch with germline at one junction end may stem from a read error. The chain's CDR3 is CASTLGTGSLLVF. CDR3 in DNA: TGTGCCAGCACCCTGGGGACAGGGTCCCTGCTGGTGTTT. This sequence joins TRBV7-3 and TRBJ1-2; 9 bases agree with TRBD1. CDR1 and CDR2 (germline): SGHTA, FQGTGA. The CDR3 has 13 amino acids. The whole variable domain, remainder taken from reference TRBV7-3 and TRBJ1-2, is GAGVSQTPSNKVTEKGKYVELRCDPISGHTALYWYRQSLGQGPEFLIYFQGTGAADDSGLPNDRFFAVRPEGSVSTLKIQRTERGDSAVYLCASTLGTGSLLVFGSGTRLTVV.

This clone has a handful of counts. This chain connects TRBV30 to TRBJ2-7; D is tentatively TRBD1 or TRBD2 (6 bases each). Trimming left V 6 bases short and J 5 bases short, with 11 bases between. The CDR3 runs 11 residues. Germline V lookup: CDR1 GTSNPN, CDR2 SVGIG (reference sequence). This CDR3 reads CACRRGDEQYV. CDR3 coding DNA: TGTGCCTGCCGGAGGGGGGACGAGCAGTACGTC.

This clone was counted only a few times. CDR3 amino acids: CASKSERANEKLFF. The CDR3 DNA follows: TGTGCCAGCAAGTCGGAGAGGGCTAATGAAAAACTGTTTTTT. The genes are TRBV2 and TRBJ1-4, with D uncertain. Germline V gene sequence: CDR1 SNHLY, CDR2 FYNNEI. This CDR3 has 14 residues. Trimming took 7 bases from V and 3 from J, leaving 12 bases between them.

The rearrangement joins TRBV7-2 to TRBJ2-7; 7 bases match TRBD1. The CDR3 consists of 13 residues. Trimming at V came to 5 bases and at J to 6 bases, leaving 7 bases not matched to a gene. Germline CDR1 reads SGHTA; CDR2 reads FQGNSA. CDR3 nucleotide sequence: TGTGCCAGCAGCGTAAGACAGGGCGGCGAGCAGTACGTC. This codes for CASSVRQGGEQYV.

This clone was seen once. The chain joins TRBV6-2 or TRBV6-3 to TRBJ2-7, with no clear D. The CDR3 sequence is 13 residues long. The V gene lost 5 bases and the J gene lost 2 bases, with 10 bases spanning the gap. In germline, CDR1 is MNHEY, CDR2 SVGEGT. CDR3 in DNA: TGTGCCAGCAGTCGCGGAAGGGCCTACGAGCAGTACGTC. Translation gives CASSRGRAYEQYV.

The CDR3 DNA is TGCGCCAGCAGCCAAGATATAGGCCTAGCGGGGGACCGGAATACGCAGTATTTT. It yields the protein CASSQDIGLAGDRNTQYF. The rearrangement uses TRBV4-1 and TRBJ2-3; TRBD2 aligns across 10 bases. Germline CDR1 reads MGHRA; CDR2 reads YSYEKL. CDR3 length equals 18 residues. The V gene end was trimmed by 0 bases and the J gene end by 7 bases; junction bases not matched to a gene: 13.

The CDR3 region is CASRRLTDTQYF. CDR3 nucleotide sequence: TGTGCCAGCCGACGGCTCACAGATACGCAGTATTTT. This rearrangement joins TRBV6-5 to TRBJ2-3; D is ambiguous. The germline gives CDR1 MNHEY, CDR2 SVGAGI. Deletions cut 8 bases from V and 2 bases from J, with 8 bases between. There are 12 residues in the CDR3.

The chain combines TRBV20-1 with TRBJ2-3; TRBD2 matches at 8 bases. This CDR3 has 14 residues. The V gene's germline CDR1 is DFQATT and CDR2 SNEGSKA (reference sequence). V was pared by 4 bases and J by 6 bases, with 9 bases of the junction left unmatched. The CDR3 loop reads CSANDGGAKDTQYF. DNA for the CDR3: TGCAGTGCTAATGACGGGGGGGCAAAGGATACGCAGTATTTT.

In this sample, this clone turned up a few times. The CDR3 spells CASSPSNYGYTF. The CDR3 DNA follows: TGTGCCAGCAGCCCCTCTAACTATGGCTACACCTTC. The V call is TRBV5-6, the J call TRBJ1-2; D call uncertain. Looked up from germline, CDR1 is SGHDT and CDR2 is YYEEEE. The CDR3 spans 12 residues. V dropped 4 bases and J dropped 0 bases, with 4 bases sitting between them. Looking up the rest from reference TRBV5-6 and TRBJ1-2 gives the full variable domain: DAGVTQSPTHLIKTRGQQVTLRCSPKSGHDTVSWYQQALGQGPQFIFQYYEEEERQRGNFPDRFSGHQFPNYSSELNVNALLLGDSALYLCASSPSNYGYTFGSGTRLTVV.

The chain combines TRBV24-1 with TRBJ1-2; no reliable D call. The CDR3 loop spans 13 amino acids. Trimming took off 3 bases at V and 0 bases at J, with 4 bases between the two ends. Germline lookup yields CDR1 KGHDR and CDR2 SFDVKD. As DNA, the CDR3 is TGTGCCACCAGTGATAATCCTAACTATGGCTACACCTTC. Its translation is CATSDNPNYGYTF.

This chain connects TRBV6-5 to TRBJ1-1; D unresolved. The CDR3 loop spans 12 amino acids. Germline loops: CDR1 MNHEY, CDR2 SVGAGI. V lost 7 bases and J 4 bases, leaving 10 bases between the germline ends. The CDR3 is CASTQKGTEAFF. In DNA form, the CDR3 reads TGTGCCAGCACCCAAAAGGGCACTGAAGCTTTCTTT.

The chain combines TRBV20-1 with TRBJ1-1, with TRBD1 matching over 8 bases. This CDR3 is 11 amino acids long. The germline gives CDR1 DFQATT, CDR2 SNEGSKA (reference sequence). The CDR3 region has the DNA TGCGGTGAGGGACAGGCCCAAGGAGCTTTCTTT. Translated, it gives CGEGQAQGAFF.

As DNA, the CDR3 is TGCGCCAGCAGGAATACCGGGCCTCAGCTCTACGAGCAGTACGTC. Translated, it gives CASRNTGPQLYEQYV. The chain combines TRBV10-1 with TRBJ2-7; D unresolved. The V gene lost 6 bases and the J gene lost 3 bases, with 18 bases spanning the gap. Germline V CDR1 and CDR2: WNHNN, SYGVQD (reference sequence). The CDR3 runs to 15 residues.

The table lists this clone with a few counts. The V call is TRBV6-5, the J call TRBJ2-5; TRBD1 matches at 10 bases. With 4 bases clipped from V and 5 bases from J, the junction kept 4 bases outside the gene matches. This CDR3 is 14 amino acids long. The germline CDR1 and CDR2 sequences are MNHEY and SVGAGI. This CDR3 reads CASSSTGGKETQYF. CDR3 coding DNA: TGTGCCAGCAGTTCGACAGGGGGCAAGGAGACCCAGTACTTC.

The chain joins TRBV2 to TRBJ1-5, with unresolved D. The ends were cut back, 6 bases at V and 0 bases at J, with 9 bases in the middle. The CDR3 length is 14 residues. The germline V gene has CDR1 SNHLY and CDR2 FYNNEI. The CDR3 DNA follows: TGTGCCAGCAGCCCTACCTTTAGCAATCAGCCCCAGCATTTT. Translation gives CASSPTFSNQPQHF.

The rearrangement links TRBV19 to TRBJ1-5; D call uncertain. Germline assignment: CDR1 LNHDA and CDR2 SQIVND (reference sequence). The V gene lost 4 bases and the J gene lost 7 bases, with 14 bases spanning the gap. The CDR3 has 14 amino acids. In DNA, the CDR3 is TGTGCCAGTAGTACTAATAAGGGAGGACAGCCCCAGCATTTT. Its translation: CASSTNKGGQPQHF.

The rearrangement joins TRBV4-1 to TRBJ1-1; a weak D match, TRBD1 (6 bases). V lost 2 bases to trimming and J lost 5 bases, with 9 bases between them. Germline-derived CDR1 and CDR2 are MGHRA and YSYEKL. The length of the CDR3 is 13 residues. CDR3 DNA: TGCGCCAGCAGCCAATCAGGGGTGACTGAAGCTTTCTTT. Protein: CASSQSGVTEAFF.